Listed below are T cell receptor beta chains from one sample, sequenced in a study of blood T cell repertoires in COVID-19. Repertoires were generated with immunoSEQ multiplex PCR, while TCRdb's copy carries only in-frame clones and drops some. The sample includes some 130,000 clones, roughly 86% seen only once; the top ten take around 13%. Sequencing was carried out using peripheral blood. These receptors came from a human donor in a cohort sampled during active COVID-19. Both conserved end residues are part of each CDR3. A D gene is named only where the DNA matches it firmly. The size of a clone is reported for some rows only, either as once, few or many, or as a class for expanded clones.

CASSLTGTGGRNTGELFF | TGTGCCAGCAGCTTAACAGGGACAGGGGGCCGGAACACCGGGGAGCTGTTTTTT | TRBJ2-2 | TRBV7-9 | TRBD1 | few
CASSLTGTDSYEQYF | TGCGCCAGCAGCCTGACCGGGACAGACTCCTACGAGCAGTACTTC | TRBJ2-7 | TRBV4-1 | TRBD1 | NA
CAWIHAGYGTEAFF | TGTGCCTGGATCCACGCGGGGTACGGCACTGAAGCTTTCTTT | TRBJ1-1 | TRBV30 | NA | NA
CASGFAGLGGNEQFF | TGTGCCAGCGGTTTTGCGGGGCTGGGGGGCAATGAGCAGTTCTTC | TRBJ2-1 | TRBV6-2/TRBV6-3 | NA | NA
CASSLVDQGPYEQYF | TGTGCCAGCAGCTTAGTCGATCAGGGGCCCTACGAGCAGTACTTC | TRBJ2-7 | TRBV11-2 | NA | NA
CASRPSGGTNEKLFF | TGTGCCAGCAGACCTTCTGGGGGCACTAATGAAAAACTGTTTTTT | TRBJ1-4 | TRBV6-5 | NA | NA
CASSHSGGKAEAFF | TGTGCCAGCAGCCACTCAGGGGGGAAAGCTGAAGCTTTCTTT | TRBJ1-1 | TRBV3-1/TRBV3-2 | TRBD1 | NA
CASSFPGSEQYF | TGTGCCAGCAGCTTCCCGGGGTCCGAGCAGTACTTC | TRBJ2-7 | TRBV5-4 | NA | few
CASSLAGGAYGHEQFF | TGTGCCAGCAGCTTAGCAGGGGGGGCCTATGGCCATGAGCAGTTCTTC | TRBJ2-1 | TRBV7-8 | NA | once
CASSGNRGSNTEAFF | TGTGCCAGCAGCGGAAACAGGGGATCGAACACTGAAGCTTTCTTT | TRBJ1-1 | TRBV7-9 | TRBD1 | NA
CASSPEGGRNEQYF | TGCGCCAGCAGCCCCGAGGGGGGGCGCAATGAGCAGTACTTC | TRBJ2-7 | TRBV4-1 | NA | once
CASSKRSGTGSRETQYF | TGTGCCAGCAGCAAACGCTCCGGGACAGGGAGCCGAGAGACCCAGTACTTC | TRBJ2-5 | TRBV7-9 | TRBD1 | NA
CASSPAQGSTNEKLFF | TGTGCCAGCAGTCCCGCCCAGGGTTCTACTAATGAAAAACTGTTTTTT | TRBJ1-4 | TRBV14 | NA | NA
CASSLGWGASGSYEQYF | TGTGCCAGCAGCTTGGGGTGGGGGGCTAGCGGCTCCTACGAGCAGTACTTC | TRBJ2-7 | TRBV5-6 | NA | NA
CASSQGPPDFPYEQYF | TGTGCCAGCAGCCAAGGCCCCCCAGACTTTCCCTACGAGCAGTACTTC | TRBJ2-7 | TRBV3-1/TRBV3-2 | NA | NA
CASMRDRGNTEAFF | TGCGCCAGCATGCGGGACAGGGGAAACACTGAAGCTTTCTTT | TRBJ1-1 | TRBV5-1 | TRBD1 | NA
CASSNGTGKPRNMNTEAFF | TGTGCCAGCAGCAATGGGACAGGGAAGCCTAGGAACATGAACACTGAAGCTTTCTTT | TRBJ1-1 | TRBV21-1 | NA | many
CASSERQDYGYTF | TGTGCCAGCAGTGAGCGACAGGACTATGGCTACACCTTC | TRBJ1-2 | TRBV6-1 | NA | few
CSVARPPTMAGYTF | TGCAGCGTTGCACGGCCGCCCACTATGGCGGGCTACACCTTC | TRBJ1-2 | TRBV29-1 | NA | once
CASSSVGTGQIYGYTF | TGTGCCAGCAGCTCGGTGGGGACAGGGCAAATCTATGGCTACACCTTC | TRBJ1-2 | TRBV5-4 | TRBD1 | once
CASSLGQGAPGNTIYF | TGCGCCAGCAGCTTGGGACAGGGGGCGCCTGGAAACACCATATATTTT | TRBJ1-3 | TRBV5-1 | TRBD1 | once
CASSEGAGGGVQPQHF | TGTGCCAGCAGTGAAGGGGCAGGGGGCGGGGTTCAGCCCCAGCATTTT | TRBJ1-5 | TRBV2 | TRBD1 | NA
CASSAWTSQGEQYF | TGTGCCAGCAGTGCATGGACCTCCCAGGGGGAGCAGTACTTC | TRBJ2-7 | TRBV27 | NA | NA
CASSHQGASGGPDTQYF | TGTGCCAGCAGCCACCAGGGGGCTAGCGGGGGGCCAGATACGCAGTATTTT | TRBJ2-3 | TRBV4-2 | TRBD2 | once
CASSHNSGNTIYF | TGTGCCAGCAGCCATAACTCTGGAAACACCATATATTTT | TRBJ1-3 | TRBV3-1/TRBV3-2 | NA | NA
CAWSDGNTEAFF | TGTGCCTGGAGTGATGGCAACACTGAAGCTTTCTTT | TRBJ1-1 | TRBV30 | NA | NA
CASSPIPGQGTHEQYF | TGTGCCAGCTCACCGATTCCGGGACAGGGGACCCACGAGCAGTACTTC | TRBJ2-7 | TRBV18 | TRBD1 | NA
CASSAHGQTFSYEQYF | TGTGCCAGCAGTGCCCACGGACAGACATTTAGCTACGAGCAGTACTTC | TRBJ2-7 | TRBV27 | NA | NA
CASSQDGGQRGIGETQYF | TGCGCCAGCAGCCAAGATGGAGGGCAGCGGGGGATAGGGGAGACCCAGTACTTC | TRBJ2-5 | TRBV4-1 | TRBD2 | few
CAWSHGGADTQYF | TGTGCCTGGAGCCATGGGGGCGCAGATACGCAGTATTTT | TRBJ2-3 | TRBV30 | NA | many
CASSASGGGDTQYF | TGTGCCAGCAGCGCTAGCGGGGGTGGAGATACGCAGTATTTT | TRBJ2-3 | TRBV9 | TRBD2 | NA
CASSSNPGATNEKLFF | TGTGCCAGCAGCTCGAACCCAGGGGCCACTAATGAAAAACTGTTTTTT | TRBJ1-4 | TRBV5-6 | NA | NA
CASTGGETEYEQYF | TGTGCCAGTACCGGGGGGGAGACAGAATACGAGCAGTACTTC | TRBJ2-7 | TRBV19 | TRBD2 | NA
CASSLTGQDSGNTIYF | TGCGCCAGCAGCTTAACCGGACAGGACTCTGGAAACACCATATATTTT | TRBJ1-3 | TRBV5-1 | TRBD1 | NA
CASSLNRNQPQHF | TGTGCCAGCAGCTTGAACAGGAATCAGCCCCAGCATTTT | TRBJ1-5 | TRBV5-4 | NA | NA
CASSPPGGSDEQYF | TGCGCCAGCAGCCCGCCGGGGGGTAGCGACGAGCAGTACTTC | TRBJ2-7 | TRBV5-1 | TRBD2 | once
CASRMGTGGYEQYF | TGTGCCAGCAGGATGGGGACAGGGGGCTACGAGCAGTACTTC | TRBJ2-7 | TRBV27 | TRBD1 | many
CASSLGQNNYGYTF | TGTGCCAGCAGTCTGGGACAGAATAACTATGGCTACACCTTC | TRBJ1-2 | TRBV6-5 | TRBD1 | NA
CASSESGPDGEQFF | TGCGCCAGCAGTGAGTCGGGGCCCGACGGTGAGCAGTTCTTC | TRBJ2-1 | TRBV10-1 | NA | NA
CASSLAYTDTQYF | TGTGCCAGCAGCTTAGCCTACACAGATACGCAGTATTTT | TRBJ2-3 | TRBV7-6 | NA | NA
CASSPPVEGGTEAFF | TGCGCCAGCAGCCCCCCGGTGGAGGGCGGGACTGAAGCTTTCTTT | TRBJ1-1 | TRBV5-1 | NA | NA
CASSLSGGNQPQHF | TGTGCCAGCAGTTTGAGCGGGGGCAATCAGCCCCAGCATTTT | TRBJ1-5 | TRBV28 | NA | NA
CASSLGTGSGNEQFF | TGTGCCAGCAGCTTAGGGACAGGGTCGGGGAATGAGCAGTTCTTC | TRBJ2-1 | TRBV7-7 | TRBD1 | NA
CASRPGSGGPGNTIYF | TGTGCCAGCAGGCCTGGATCAGGGGGGCCTGGAAACACCATATATTTT | TRBJ1-3 | TRBV5-4 | TRBD1 | NA
CASTWTSGVETQYF | TGTGCCAGCACGTGGACTAGCGGGGTGGAGACCCAGTACTTC | TRBJ2-5 | TRBV25-1 | TRBD2 | NA